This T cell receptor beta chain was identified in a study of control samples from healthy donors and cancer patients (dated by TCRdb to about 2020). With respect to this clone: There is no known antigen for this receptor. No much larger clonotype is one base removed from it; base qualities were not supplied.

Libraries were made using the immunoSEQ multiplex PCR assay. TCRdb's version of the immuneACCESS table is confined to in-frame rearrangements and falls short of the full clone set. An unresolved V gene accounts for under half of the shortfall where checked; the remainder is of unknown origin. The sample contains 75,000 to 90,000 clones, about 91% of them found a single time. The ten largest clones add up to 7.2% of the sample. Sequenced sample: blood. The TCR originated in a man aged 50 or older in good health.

The DNA sequence is given as TGTGCCATCAGTGGGCAGGCCTACTACGAGCAGTACTTC. Its amino acids are CAISGQAYYEQYF. The receptor chain draws on TRBV10-3 and TRBJ2-7; the D segment cannot be called with confidence. The junction shows trimming of 4 bases on V and 3 bases on J, plus 10 bases between the germline ends. The CDR3 goes from the cysteine to the phenylalanine over 13 residues. Just the 39-base CDR3 DNA is kept, in frame starting at base 1. From a lookup of the germline V gene, CDR1 and CDR2 are ENHRY and SYGVKD.